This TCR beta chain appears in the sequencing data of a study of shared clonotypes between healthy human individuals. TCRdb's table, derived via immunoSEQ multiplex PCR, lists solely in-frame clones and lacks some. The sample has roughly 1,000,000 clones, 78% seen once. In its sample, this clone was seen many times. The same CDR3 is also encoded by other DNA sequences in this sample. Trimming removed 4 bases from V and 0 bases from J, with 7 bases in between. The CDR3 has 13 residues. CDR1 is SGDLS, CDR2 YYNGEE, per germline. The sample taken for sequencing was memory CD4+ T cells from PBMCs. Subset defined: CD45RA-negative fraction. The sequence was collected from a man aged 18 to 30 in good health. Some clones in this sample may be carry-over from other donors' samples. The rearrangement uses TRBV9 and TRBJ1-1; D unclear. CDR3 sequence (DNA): TGTGCCAGCAGCCCCGGATTGAACACTGAAGCTTTCTTT. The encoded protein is CASSPGLNTEAFF.